The next 31 T cell receptor beta chains were all read from a single sample in a study of T cells in tuberculosis. Time point defined: new active TB diagnosis, blood taken before or within 7 days of starting treatment. Data came from immunoSEQ multiplex PCR; TCRdb stores just in-frame clones and leaves some out. The sample gives about 40,000 clones, less than 95% of which show up once; approximately 4.2% is in the top ten. Sample: PBMCs, taken at tuberculosis diagnosis. The receptors stem from an adult with tuberculosis.

V and J are TRBV6-6 and TRBJ1-2, with 8 bases fitting TRBD1. J was trimmed by 8 bases and V by 7 bases; bases with no gene match: 12. From germline, CDR1 is MNHNY and CDR2 SVGAGI (reference sequence). This CDR3 spans 14 amino acids. The CDR3: CASTGQGHLGGYTF. In DNA form, the CDR3 reads TGTGCCAGCACCGGACAGGGCCACCTCGGAGGCTACACCTTC.

This clone appeared once. This sequence joins TRBV28 and TRBJ2-7; no reliable D call. CDR1 is MDHEN and CDR2 is SYDVKM in the germline V gene. The CDR3 is 12 amino acids. Trimming cost V 3 bases and J 0 bases, with 3 bases left between them. DNA of the CDR3: TGTGCCAGCAGTTTCAGCTCCTACGAGCAGTACTTC. It is translated as CASSFSSYEQYF.

V gene TRBV4-1 combines with J gene TRBJ2-3; 7 positions match TRBD2. The CDR3 is made up of 18 amino acids. The ends lost 3 bases at V and 9 bases at J; junction bases unmatched: 21. Germline V gene data show CDR1 as MGHRA and CDR2 as YSYEKL. DNA for the CDR3: TGCGCCAGCAGCCAGGTTTCCTGGGACTACGGCGTCTTAGAAACGCAGTATTTT. Residues: CASSQVSWDYGVLETQYF.

V is TRBV21-1 and J is TRBJ1-4; no check of the table's D call, TRBD1, against the DNA was made. TRBV21-1 is listed as a pseudogene. The CDR3 sequence is 14 residues long. This CDR3 reads CASGNRATNEKLFF. The CDR3 DNA is TGTGCCAGCGGAAACAGAGCAACTAATGAAAAACTGTTTTTT.

This CDR3 reads CAISGLAGSYTQYF. The CDR3 DNA reads as TGTGCCATCAGTGGACTAGCGGGGAGTTATACGCAGTATTTT. The V call is TRBV10-3, the J call TRBJ2-3; 11 bases line up with TRBD2. The CDR3 sequence is 14 residues long. V shed 4 bases and J 7 bases; nucleotides not matched to a gene: 4. CDR1 is ENHRY, CDR2 SYGVKD, per germline.

The gene calls are TRBV7-2 and TRBJ2-5; possible D gene TRBD2, 5 bases. V was trimmed by 2 bases and J by 0 bases, leaving 7 bases between them. The CDR3 runs 14 residues. The V gene's germline CDR1 is SGHTA and CDR2 FQGNSA. CDR3 nucleotides: TGTGCCAGCAGCTTATCGGGGAACCAAGAGACCCAGTACTTC. It translates to CASSLSGNQETQYF.

This chain connects TRBV6-1 to TRBJ2-7, with 7 bases that match TRBD1. The CDR3 length is 16 residues. The germline V gene encodes CDR1 MNHNS and CDR2 SASEGT. V was pared by 6 bases and J by 0 bases, with 11 bases of the junction left unmatched. CDR3 amino acids: CASSETGTELSYEQYF. CDR3 DNA sequence: TGTGCCAGCAGCGAAACCGGGACAGAACTCTCCTACGAGCAGTACTTC.

Only one count was recorded for this clone. The rearrangement uses TRBV7-9 and TRBJ2-7, with D tentatively TRBD1 (6 bases). Per the germline V gene, CDR1 is SEHNR and CDR2 is FQNEAQ (reference sequence). The CDR3 is made up of 18 amino acids. The V end was cut by 8 bases, the J end by 2 bases, with 28 bases between. CDR3 nucleotide sequence: TGTGCCAGCTCTGAAGAGTCCCCGGGACAAATTCTGACCTACGAGCAGTACTTC. As protein: CASSEESPGQILTYEQYF. The full variable domain, with the rest looked up from reference TRBV7-9 and TRBJ2-7, is DTGVSQNPRHKITKRGQNVTFRCDPISEHNRLYWYRQTLGQGPEFLTYFQNEAQLEKSRLLSDRFSAERPKGSFSTLEIQRTEQGDSAMYLCASSEESPGQILTYEQYFGPGTRLTVT.

The rearrangement joins TRBV25-1 to TRBJ2-3, with TRBD2 matching 13 bases. Germline-derived CDR1 and CDR2 are MGHDK and SYGVNS. This CDR3 has 16 residues. V gave up 6 bases and J gave up 2 bases; unmatched junction bases: 5. The CDR3 sequence: CASRRGLAGLTDTQYF. Here the CDR3 DNA reads TGTGCCAGCAGGAGGGGACTAGCGGGGCTCACAGATACGCAGTATTTT.

The chain combines TRBV7-2 with TRBJ1-2; a possible D gene is TRBD1 (5 bases). The CDR3 is 16 amino acids. From germline, CDR1 is SGHTA and CDR2 FQGNSA. Trimming took 5 bases from V and 1 from J, leaving 17 bases between them. DNA for the CDR3: TGTGCCAGCAGCCTCAATGGGGCAGCGAATAACTATGGCTACACCTTC. Amino acid sequence: CASSLNGAANNYGYTF.

A single count supports this clone. The chain combines TRBV13 with TRBJ2-5, with D possibly being TRBD1 (6 bases). Germline V gene lookup returns CDR1 PRHDT and CDR2 FYEKMQ (reference sequence). With 4 bases removed from V and 0 bases from J, the gap between germline ends came to 12 bases. The CDR3 is made up of 15 amino acids. The CDR3: CASSYSYRDQETQYF. In nucleotides, the CDR3 is TGTGCCAGCAGCTATAGTTACAGGGACCAAGAGACCCAGTACTTC. The full variable domain, with the rest looked up from reference TRBV13 and TRBJ2-5, is AAGVIQSPRHLIKEKRETATLKCYPIPRHDTVYWYQQGPGQDPQFLISFYEKMQSDKGSIPDRFSAQQFSDYHSELNMSSLELGDSALYFCASSYSYRDQETQYFGPGTRLLVL.

The CDR3 DNA reads as TGTGCCAGCACCGTTAGCGGGGGGGGCTTCTCCTACGAGCAGTACTTC. It is translated as CASTVSGGGFSYEQYF. V and J are TRBV5-8 and TRBJ2-7, with 11 nucleotides matching TRBD2. The CDR3 is made up of 16 amino acids. Germline-derived CDR1 and CDR2 are SGHTS and YDEGEE. The V and J ends lost 6 bases and 0 bases, in that order; junction bases with no gene match: 8.

The V and J genes are TRBV6-5 and TRBJ1-2; a weak D match, TRBD1 (6 bases). CDR3 length: 13 residues. V lost 2 bases, J lost 3 bases, and 7 bases lay in between. The germline CDR1 and CDR2 sequences are MNHEY and SVGAGI. For the CDR3, the DNA is TGTGCCAGCAGTTACCCAGGGGACTATGGCTACACCTTC. Translating gives CASSYPGDYGYTF.

The genes are TRBV27 and TRBJ1-2; TRBD1 is a possible D gene (5 bases). The germline gives CDR1 MNHEY, CDR2 SMNVEV (reference sequence). The CDR3 runs to 14 residues. V lost 2 bases and J 4 bases, leaving 11 bases between the germline ends. DNA for the CDR3: TGTGCCAGCAGTTTACGGGGGGAGGGCTATGGCTACACCTTC. Its protein product is CASSLRGEGYGYTF.

The chain combines TRBV15 with TRBJ1-2; TRBD1 might be the D (5 bases). The germline V gene encodes CDR1 LNHNV and CDR2 YYDKDF (reference sequence). The CDR3 sequence is 14 residues long. Deletions cut 5 bases from V and 4 bases from J, with 14 bases between. CDR3: CATSPRGGTYGYTF. The DNA for the CDR3 is TGTGCCACCAGCCCTCGGGGGGGGACCTATGGCTACACCTTC.

V and J are TRBV28 and TRBJ1-6, with D perhaps matching TRBD1 (6 bases). CDR3 length: 13 residues. The V gene lost 7 bases and the J gene lost 7 bases, with 11 bases spanning the gap. Germline-derived CDR1 and CDR2 are MDHEN and SYDVKM. The CDR3 protein is CASTGRGNSPLHF. The CDR3, as DNA: TGTGCCAGCACGGGCAGGGGAAATTCACCCCTCCACTTT.

The rearrangement links TRBV6-5 to TRBJ2-5; TRBD2 agrees at 12 bases. This CDR3 comprises 14 residues. Trimming removed 6 bases from V and 6 bases from J; junction bases left unmatched: 5. CDR1 is MNHEY, CDR2 SVGAGI, per germline. The CDR3 DNA reads TGTGCCAGCAGCAAAGGACTAGCGGGGAAGACCCAGTACTTC. It translates to CASSKGLAGKTQYF.

The V and J genes are TRBV6-1 and TRBJ2-5; 12 bases fit TRBD2. V gave up 2 bases and J gave up 4 bases; unmatched junction bases: 2. Germline V gene data show CDR1 as MNHNS and CDR2 as SASEGT. This CDR3 contains 15 residues. In nucleotides, the CDR3 is TGTGCCAGCAGTGAACTAGCGGGGGGGCCAGAGACCCAGTACTTC. It codes for CASSELAGGPETQYF.

This clone was counted a single time. CDR3 sequence: CASSTFPIEQFF. CDR3 coding DNA: TGCGCCAGCAGCACTTTCCCTATCGAGCAGTTCTTC. The gene calls are TRBV10-1 and TRBJ2-1, with D uncertain. Between the trimmed V and J ends, which lost 6 bases and 10 bases, there was a span of 13 bases. The CDR3 length is 12 residues. Germline loops: CDR1 WNHNN, CDR2 SYGVQD (reference sequence).

The V gene is TRBV18, the J gene TRBJ1-1, with a possible D match to TRBD1 (6 bases). The V gene lost 5 bases and the J gene lost 8 bases, with 15 bases spanning the gap. Looked up from germline, CDR1 is KGHSH and CDR2 is LQKENI. CDR3 length: 13 residues. CDR3 sequence reads: CASSVGQSLEAFF. The CDR3 coding sequence is TGTGCCAGCTCAGTCGGACAGAGCCTCGAAGCTTTCTTT.

The rearrangement links TRBV19 to TRBJ2-1; D is perhaps TRBD1 (5 bases). The CDR3 has 20 amino acids. The V gene's germline CDR1 is LNHDA and CDR2 SQIVND (reference sequence). V was trimmed by 1 base and J by 4 bases, leaving 26 bases between them. CDR3 sequence: CASSIVGQGRNIGSYNEQFF. CDR3 sequence (DNA): TGTGCCAGTAGTATAGTCGGCCAGGGAAGAAATATCGGCTCATACAATGAGCAGTTCTTC.

CDR3 region: CASSLSLLDTYNSPLHF. The CDR3 DNA follows: TGTGCCAGCAGCCTTTCCCTCCTCGACACCTATAATTCACCCCTCCACTTT. V is TRBV5-6 and J is TRBJ1-6, with unresolved D. The germline gives CDR1 SGHDT, CDR2 YYEEEE. The CDR3 loop spans 17 amino acids. The V end was cut by 4 bases, the J end by 2 bases, with 16 bases between.

This chain uses TRBV9 with TRBJ2-7, with 8 positions matching TRBD1. With 2 bases clipped from V and 5 bases from J, the junction kept 6 bases outside the gene matches. This CDR3 contains 14 residues. Germline CDR1 SGDLS, CDR2 YYNGEE. The DNA for the CDR3 is TGTGCCAGCAGCGTTGGACAGGGATGGGACGAGCAGTACTTC. Residues: CASSVGQGWDEQYF.

V usage is TRBV7-2 and J usage is TRBJ2-3, with D maybe TRBD1 (5 bases). Germline loops: CDR1 SGHTA, CDR2 FQGNSA. Deletions cut 5 bases from V and 5 bases from J, with 20 bases between. The CDR3 length is 16 residues. CDR3: CASSPNWAGFKDTQYF. In nucleotides, the CDR3 is TGTGCCAGCAGCCCAAACTGGGCAGGGTTCAAAGATACGCAGTATTTT.

The rearrangement links TRBV11-2 to TRBJ1-2; the D gene is possibly TRBD1 (6 bases). CDR1 is SGHAT and CDR2 is FQNNGV in the germline V gene. This CDR3 contains 15 residues. Trimming cost V 5 bases and J 2 bases, with 15 bases left between them. CDR3 bases: TGTGCCAGCAGCCTGGTTGCGGGGGGCAACTATGGCTACACCTTC. Its translation is CASSLVAGGNYGYTF.

This chain joins TRBV15 and TRBJ2-7, with D perhaps TRBD2 (5 bases). Per germline, CDR1 LNHNV and CDR2 YYDKDF (reference sequence). This CDR3 has 15 amino acids. The V end was cut by 0 bases, the J end by 5 bases, with 14 bases between. DNA for the CDR3: TGTGCCACCAGCAGAGAGGGGAGTTCTCTCGACGAGCAGTACTTC. Translating it yields CATSREGSSLDEQYF.

The rearrangement joins TRBV19 to TRBJ1-2, with 7 nucleotides matching TRBD1. The V segment lost 1 base and the J segment 5 bases; nucleotides outside the gene matches: 7. The V gene's germline CDR1 is LNHDA and CDR2 SQIVND (reference sequence). The CDR3 loop spans 15 amino acids. CDR3 DNA: TGTGCCAGTAGTATAGGGGGGACAGAAGTTTATGGCTACACCTTC. Its translation: CASSIGGTEVYGYTF.

The V and J genes are TRBV6-5 and TRBJ1-3; 7 positions agree with TRBD1. Germline trimming cut 4 bases from V and 7 bases from J; bases unmatched to any gene: 4. The germline CDR1 and CDR2 sequences are MNHEY and SVGAGI. CDR3 length: 13 residues. CDR3 DNA: TGTGCCAGCAGTTTGGCGGGACAGAACACCATATATTTT. Translation gives CASSLAGQNTIYF.

The gene calls are TRBV11-3 and TRBJ2-7; 10 bases align to TRBD1. Unmatched junction bases numbered 8, after V lost 4 bases and J lost 2 bases. The CDR3 length is 16 residues. Germline V gene sequence: CDR1 SGHNT, CDR2 YENEEA. For the CDR3, the DNA is TGTGCCAGCAGCTCCCGTCGGGGACAGGGGCCCTACGAGCAGTACTTC. This encodes CASSSRRGQGPYEQYF.

V gene TRBV27 combines with J gene TRBJ1-2; 10 bases line up with TRBD1. Looked up from germline, CDR1 is MNHEY and CDR2 is SMNVEV (reference sequence). The ends lost 2 bases at V and 2 bases at J; junction bases unmatched: 5. The CDR3 spans 16 residues. The DNA for the CDR3 is TGTGCCAGCAGTTTAGCGGGGACAGGGGCGAACTATGGCTACACCTTC. It encodes CASSLAGTGANYGYTF.

V is TRBV6-6 and J is TRBJ2-1, with 12 bases that match TRBD1. The germline V gene encodes CDR1 MNHNY and CDR2 SVGAGI (reference sequence). V shed 7 bases, J shed 3 bases, and the junction held 4 bases outside the gene matches. The CDR3 extends over 15 amino acids. This chain's CDR3 is CASTGTGGGYNEQFF. The CDR3 DNA reads as TGTGCCAGCACCGGGACAGGGGGCGGCTACAATGAGCAGTTCTTC.